What follows are 21 T cell receptor beta chains derived from one specimen sequenced in a study of blood T cell repertoires in COVID-19. Data came from immunoSEQ multiplex PCR; TCRdb stores just in-frame clones and leaves some out. The sample lists tens of thousands of clones; 87% were seen once. Sequencing used peripheral blood. Every receptor here comes from a woman between 55 and 75 years old with COVID-19, enrolled during active disease.

This clone was counted between two and nine times. The chain joins TRBV20-1 to TRBJ1-1, with D unresolved. V was trimmed by 3 bases and J by 0 bases, leaving 17 bases between them. The CDR3 is 16 amino acids. Germline CDR1 DFQATT, CDR2 SNEGSKA (reference sequence). The CDR3 bases are TGCAGTGCTAGTAACATTTTGAACCTCATGAACACTGAAGCTTTCTTT. It translates to CSASNILNLMNTEAFF.

The rearrangement joins TRBV10-3 to TRBJ2-2; the match to TRBD2 covers 8 bases. Germline CDR1 ENHRY, CDR2 SYGVKD. With 6 bases clipped from V and 2 bases from J, the junction kept 2 bases outside the gene matches. The CDR3 length is 14 residues. CDR3 nucleotide sequence: TGTGCCATCAGACTAGCGGTCAACACCGGGGAGCTGTTTTTT. This sequence encodes CAIRLAVNTGELFF.

The genes are TRBV28 and TRBJ1-4; D possibly corresponds to TRBD1 (6 bases). The V gene lost 6 bases and the J gene lost 3 bases, with 14 bases spanning the gap. The CDR3 has 15 residues. CDR1 and CDR2 (germline): MDHEN, SYDVKM. CDR3 region: CASRPQGPANEKLFF. The CDR3 nucleotides are TGTGCCAGCAGACCCCAGGGGCCGGCTAATGAAAAACTGTTTTTT.

This rearrangement joins TRBV9 to TRBJ2-7; weak D call: TRBD1 (5 bases). The V end was cut by 4 bases, the J end by 0 bases, with 20 bases between. This CDR3 is 17 amino acids long. Germline CDR1 SGDLS, CDR2 YYNGEE. As DNA, the CDR3 is TGTGCCAGCAGCTCCGAAGGGGCAGGCGAATACTCCTACGAGCAGTACTTC. Amino acid sequence: CASSSEGAGEYSYEQYF.

The chain is built from TRBV19 and TRBJ1-2; perhaps TRBD1 as D (6 bases). The V end was cut by 1 base, the J end by 4 bases, with 19 bases between. Germline V lookup: CDR1 LNHDA, CDR2 SQIVND (reference sequence). The CDR3 extends over 17 amino acids. In DNA, the CDR3 is TGTGCCAGTAGTATAGGCGCTTCGGGGGGGCATCGCTATGGCTACACCTTC. Its protein product is CASSIGASGGHRYGYTF.

This chain uses TRBV19 with TRBJ2-1; TRBD1 aligns across 8 bases. Germline CDR1 LNHDA, CDR2 SQIVND (reference sequence). V was clipped by 5 bases and J by 6 bases; unmatched bases: 6. This CDR3 has 14 amino acids. CDR3 amino acids: CASSGGQVFNEQFF. Here the CDR3 DNA reads TGTGCCAGTAGTGGGGGACAGGTTTTCAATGAGCAGTTCTTC.

The V and J genes are TRBV11-3 and TRBJ2-6, with D hard to call. This CDR3 has 13 residues. V lost 3 bases and J 2 bases, leaving 2 bases between the germline ends. CDR1 SGHNT and CDR2 YENEEA come from the germline V gene. CDR3 protein: CASSFAGANVLTF. The CDR3 DNA reads as TGTGCCAGCAGCTTCGCTGGGGCCAACGTCCTGACTTTC.

The gene calls are TRBV24-1 and TRBJ2-2; tentatively, D is TRBD2 (5 bases). The CDR3 is 16 amino acids. From germline, CDR1 is KGHDR and CDR2 SFDVKD. V was clipped by 0 bases and J by 2 bases, with 9 bases between them. CDR3 sequence reads: CATSDLGGLNTGELFF. CDR3 nucleotide sequence: TGTGCCACCAGTGATTTGGGCGGGCTCAACACCGGGGAGCTGTTTTTT.

The genes are TRBV3-1 (or the pseudogene TRBV3-2) and TRBJ1-5; D is unclear. Germline lookup yields CDR1 LGHDT and CDR2 YNNKEL (reference sequence). V shed 0 bases and J shed 3 bases, with 12 bases lying between them. The length of the CDR3 is 16 residues. Here the CDR3 reads CASSQDTRVHNQPQHF. The CDR3 bases are TGTGCCAGCAGCCAAGATACGAGGGTCCACAATCAGCCCCAGCATTTT.

The chain combines TRBV5-6 with TRBJ2-2, with TRBD2 matching 8 bases. Per the germline V gene, CDR1 is SGHDT and CDR2 is YYEEEE. The length of the CDR3 is 15 residues. After removal of 4 bases from V and 5 bases from J, the junction contained 7 bases not matched to a gene. The CDR3 loop is CASSPGLGGTGELFF. In nucleotides, the CDR3 is TGTGCCAGCAGCCCGGGACTAGGCGGTACCGGGGAGCTGTTTTTT.

J is TRBJ1-2 and V is TRBV19, with D possibly being TRBD1 (5 bases). The germline gives CDR1 LNHDA, CDR2 SQIVND (reference sequence). Trimming took 2 bases from V and 12 from J, leaving 19 bases between them. This CDR3 has 14 amino acids. DNA of the CDR3: TGTGCCAGTAGTATATCTCTAGCGACAGTTGAAGACACCTTC. Protein: CASSISLATVEDTF.

The rearrangement links TRBV15 to TRBJ2-4, with D possibly matching TRBD2 (6 bases). CDR1 is LNHNV and CDR2 is YYDKDF in the germline V gene (reference sequence). CDR3 length equals 13 residues. Trimming took 8 bases from V and 3 from J, leaving 11 bases between them. Here the CDR3 DNA reads TGTGCCACCGCTACGGGACTCAAAAACATTCAGTACTTC. Translation gives CATATGLKNIQYF.

The V call is TRBV28, the J call TRBJ1-2; D gene uncertain. This CDR3 is built from 14 residues. Germline CDR1 is MDHEN and CDR2 is SYDVKM. Trimming took off 3 bases at V and 7 bases at J, with 15 bases between the two ends. CDR3 residues: CASSFKKYRGGYTF. The CDR3, as DNA: TGTGCCAGCAGTTTTAAAAAGTACCGGGGTGGCTACACCTTC.

The chain carries TRBV28 and TRBJ1-2; 8 positions agree with TRBD1. J lost 4 bases, V lost 9 bases, and 7 bases had no gene match. The length of the CDR3 is 13 residues. CDR1 is MDHEN, CDR2 SYDVKM, per germline. CDR3 residues: CASKRQGSYGYTF. The DNA for the CDR3 is TGTGCCAGTAAGAGACAGGGGAGCTATGGCTACACCTTC.

The chain joins TRBV24-1 to TRBJ2-1; the D gene is possibly TRBD1 (6 bases). Germline V gene sequence: CDR1 KGHDR, CDR2 SFDVKD. The CDR3 length is 16 residues. Trimming shortened V by 0 bases and J by 4 bases, and 12 bases separated the two germline ends. CDR3 protein: CATSDLGGNSYNEQFF. The CDR3 region has the DNA TGTGCCACCAGTGATTTGGGGGGCAACTCGTACAATGAGCAGTTCTTC.

The chain couples TRBV7-6 to TRBJ1-1; possibly TRBD1 for D (6 bases). The CDR3 length is 13 residues. Trimming stripped 1 base from V and 6 bases from J, with 9 bases between. From germline, CDR1 is SGHVS and CDR2 FNYEAQ. In nucleotides, the CDR3 is TGTGCCAGCAGCTTAGGTGGACAGTCTGAAGCTTTCTTT. Its protein is CASSLGGQSEAFF.

V gene TRBV6-5 combines with J gene TRBJ1-2, with TRBD1 identical over 8 bases. The junction had 6 bases not matched to a gene; V was cut back by 2 bases and J by 4 bases. CDR3 length: 15 amino acids. CDR1 and CDR2 (germline): MNHEY, SVGAGI. CDR3 nucleotide sequence: TGTGCCAGCAGTTACCAGGGGGCGCAGGGCTATGGCTACACCTTC. Its protein product is CASSYQGAQGYGYTF.

The chain's CDR3 is CASSLRQGRVWVAKNIQYF. The CDR3 DNA follows: TGTGCCAGCAGTTTGCGGCAGGGGAGAGTTTGGGTTGCCAAAAACATTCAGTACTTC. The rearrangement joins TRBV28 to TRBJ2-4, with D perhaps matching TRBD1 (6 bases). CDR1 is MDHEN, CDR2 SYDVKM, per germline. Trimming removed 3 bases from V and 1 base from J, with 22 bases in between. This CDR3 is built from 19 residues.

The CDR3 DNA reads TGTGCCAGCAGGCTACTAAGGGGTGAAGCTTTCTTT. As protein: CASRLLRGEAFF. The V gene is TRBV2, the J gene TRBJ1-1; tentative D call: TRBD1 (5 bases). The CDR3 is made up of 12 amino acids. CDR1 is SNHLY, CDR2 FYNNEI, per germline. V lost 6 bases, J lost 7 bases, and 12 bases lay in between.

The chain combines TRBV27 with TRBJ1-1; D not certain. V gave up 2 bases and J gave up 1 base, with 8 bases separating them. CDR1 MNHEY and CDR2 SMNVEV come from the germline V gene (reference sequence). This CDR3 spans 14 amino acids. CDR3 protein: CASSLQAPNTEAFF. CDR3 DNA sequence: TGTGCCAGCAGTTTACAGGCACCGAACACTGAAGCTTTCTTT.

The V call is TRBV6-6, the J call TRBJ2-7; D is perhaps TRBD2 (6 bases). Germline V gene lookup returns CDR1 MNHNY and CDR2 SVGAGI (reference sequence). This CDR3 is built from 13 residues. V was cut by 7 bases and J by 7 bases, with 17 bases left in between. CDR3 sequence: CASNWGGSWEQYF. The CDR3, as DNA: TGTGCCAGCAACTGGGGAGGTTCGTGGGAGCAGTACTTC.